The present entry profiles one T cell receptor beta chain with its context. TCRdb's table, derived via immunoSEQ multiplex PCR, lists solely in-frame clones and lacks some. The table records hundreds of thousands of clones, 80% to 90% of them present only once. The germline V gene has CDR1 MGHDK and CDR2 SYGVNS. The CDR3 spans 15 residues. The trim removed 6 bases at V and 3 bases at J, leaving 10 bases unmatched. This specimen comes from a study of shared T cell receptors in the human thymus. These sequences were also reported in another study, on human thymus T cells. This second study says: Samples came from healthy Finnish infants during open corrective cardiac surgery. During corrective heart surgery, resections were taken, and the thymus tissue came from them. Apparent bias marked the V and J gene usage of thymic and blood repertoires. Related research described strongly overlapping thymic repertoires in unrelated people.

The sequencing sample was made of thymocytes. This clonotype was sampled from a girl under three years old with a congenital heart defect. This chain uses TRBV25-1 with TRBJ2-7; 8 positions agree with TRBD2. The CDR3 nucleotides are TGTGCCAGCAGCGCCAAACTAGCGGCTAACTACGAGCAGTACTTC. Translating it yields CASSAKLAANYEQYF.